The next 8 T cell receptor beta chains were all read from a single sample in a study of T and B cells in COVID-19 patients. From blood, roughly 220-550 ng of genomic DNA served as TRB template. BIOMED2 TRB-A/B primer pools were used in multiplex TRB PCR. TCRdb re-derived calls from the multiplex PCR reads in MiXCR, one entry per CDR3 protein. The sample lists 5,600 or so distinct CDR3 sequences; 20% were seen once. Sequencing input: blood. The receptors derive from a human donor who had recovered from COVID-19.

This clonotype has at least ten counts. The chain carries TRBV6-9 and TRBJ1-5; D ambiguous. CDR1 and CDR2 (germline): MNHGY, SVAAGI. This CDR3 region has 13 residues. V was pared by 4 bases and J by 9 bases, with 13 bases between. CDR3 sequence (DNA): TGTGCCAGCAGTTCCCCGACCCCGTGGCCCCAGCATTTT. Its translation: CASSSPTPWPQHF.

The gene calls are TRBV7-2 and TRBJ2-7; maybe TRBD2 (5 bases). The germline gives CDR1 SGHTA, CDR2 FQGNSA. The CDR3 length is 14 residues. V lost 5 bases, J lost 2 bases, and 13 bases lay in between. The CDR3 sequence: CASSRAVVAYEQYF. In DNA, the CDR3 is TGTGCCAGCAGCCGAGCGGTGGTTGCCTACGAGCAGTACTTC.

In its sample, this clonotype is medium-sized. This sequence joins TRBV27 and TRBJ1-1, with D unclear. The germline V gene has CDR1 MNHEY and CDR2 SMNVEV (reference sequence). V was clipped by 6 bases and J by 4 bases, with 12 bases between them. This CDR3 has 13 amino acids. CDR3 sequence reads: CASSLSGSTEAFF. The CDR3 region has the DNA TGTGCCAGCAGCCTTTCCGGGTCCACTGAAGCTTTCTTT.

This rearrangement joins TRBV5-6 to TRBJ1-1, with D possibly TRBD1 on 5 matching bases. Trimming removed 2 bases at V and 6 bases at J, with 17 bases between. CDR1 and CDR2 (germline): SGHDT, YYEEEE. The CDR3 covers 15 residues. The CDR3 loop is CASSLGDRNSAEAFF. DNA of the CDR3: TGTGCCAGCAGCTTAGGGGACCGAAACTCCGCTGAAGCTTTCTTT.

V usage is TRBV27 and J usage is TRBJ2-2; 11 bases align to TRBD1. Germline V gene lookup returns CDR1 MNHEY and CDR2 SMNVEV (reference sequence). Unmatched junction bases numbered 2, after V lost 4 bases and J lost 4 bases. The CDR3 covers 15 residues. In DNA, the CDR3 is TGTGCCAGCAGTTCGGACAGGGGGCTCACCGGGGAGCTGTTTTTT. Amino acids: CASSSDRGLTGELFF.

In this sample, this clonotype is medium-sized. The chain couples TRBV6-1 to TRBJ2-5; D is unclear. CDR3 length equals 13 residues. Trimming left V 8 bases short and J 0 bases short, with 10 bases between. Germline V gene lookup returns CDR1 MNHNS and CDR2 SASEGT. The CDR3 sequence: CASGRANQETQYF. The CDR3, as DNA: TGTGCCAGCGGTAGGGCCAACCAAGAGACCCAGTACTTC.

By share of the sample, this clonotype is large. CDR3 DNA sequence: TGTGCCAGCAGCCCCTTGAGGGGGGGGCTCGGAGATACGCAGTATTTT. Its translation is CASSPLRGGLGDTQYF. V usage is TRBV11-3 and J usage is TRBJ2-3; tentative D call: TRBD2 (7 bases). The V gene lost 5 bases and the J gene lost 5 bases, with 20 bases spanning the gap. The CDR3 contains 16 residues. CDR1 SGHNT and CDR2 YENEEA come from the germline V gene.

This clonotype is categorized as medium-sized. The chain couples TRBV27 to TRBJ2-1; no definite D call. The CDR3 is made up of 12 amino acids. Germline V gives CDR1 MNHEY, CDR2 SMNVEV (reference sequence). Trimming took off 2 bases at V and 6 bases at J, with 5 bases between the two ends. As DNA, the CDR3 is TGTGCCAGCAGTTTAGACGGCAATGAGCAGTTCTTC. As protein: CASSLDGNEQFF.